Each of the 9 T cell receptor beta chains below was sequenced from the same sample in a study of blood T cell repertoires in COVID-19. Repertoires were generated with immunoSEQ multiplex PCR, while TCRdb's copy carries only in-frame clones and drops some. The profile shows 400,000 or so clones, 87% of them singletons. Material for sequencing was PBMCs or T cells enriched from blood (not recorded which). The receptors were sampled from a man aged 35 to 55 in a cohort exposed to, infected with or recovered from COVID-19 (not recorded which).

This CDR3 is CSVDNQQGGDTEAFF. CDR3 coding DNA: TGCAGCGTCGACAATCAACAGGGTGGAGACACTGAAGCTTTCTTT. The rearrangement joins TRBV29-1 to TRBJ1-1, with D perhaps TRBD1 (6 bases). This CDR3 contains 15 residues. Germline CDR1 is SQVTM and CDR2 is ANQGSEA. Between the trimmed V and J ends, which lost 6 bases and 3 bases, there was a span of 20 bases.

J is TRBJ1-5 and V is TRBV27, with 11 bases that match TRBD1. Germline V gives CDR1 MNHEY, CDR2 SMNVEV (reference sequence). The trim removed 4 bases at V and 11 bases at J, leaving 7 bases unmatched. The CDR3 is 14 amino acids. The CDR3 protein is CASSSDRGQGAQHF. In DNA, the CDR3 is TGTGCCAGCAGTTCGGACAGGGGGCAGGGGGCCCAGCATTTT.

DNA of the CDR3: TGTGCCAGCGCCCTAACTAGTCTTGCGGAGACCCAGTACTTC. Translation gives CASALTSLAETQYF. The chain links TRBV6-6 to TRBJ2-5; D may be TRBD2 (5 bases). Trimming removed 8 bases at V and 5 bases at J, with 18 bases between. The CDR3 contains 14 residues. Germline-derived CDR1 and CDR2 are MNHNY and SVGAGI (reference sequence).

The chain uses TRBV3-1 (or the pseudogene TRBV3-2) and TRBJ2-1; TRBD2 agrees at 9 bases. V gave up 6 bases and J gave up 8 bases; unmatched junction bases: 8. This CDR3 region has 14 residues. Germline lookup yields CDR1 LGHDT and CDR2 YNNKEL (reference sequence). CDR3 sequence: CASSKTSGRDEQFF. The CDR3 DNA is TGTGCCAGCAGTAAGACTAGCGGTAGGGATGAGCAGTTCTTC.

The chain has TRBV7-8 and TRBJ2-2, with 7 bases aligning to TRBD1. The CDR3 totals 19 residues. The ends lost 1 base at V and 4 bases at J; junction bases unmatched: 15. The germline gives CDR1 SGHVS, CDR2 FQNEAQ. The CDR3 sequence is CASSLGPLTGYRVTGELFF. As DNA, the CDR3 is TGTGCCAGCAGCTTAGGACCTTTGACAGGGTATCGGGTCACCGGGGAGCTGTTTTTT.

The chain couples TRBV12-1 to TRBJ2-2; no check of the table's D call, TRBD2, against the DNA was made. TRBV12-1 is annotated as a pseudogene. The CDR3 sequence is 15 residues long. The CDR3 region has the DNA TGTGCCAGCAGCTTTGCCCTCGCGAACACCGGGGAGCTGTTTTTT. Translation gives CASSFALANTGELFF.

This rearrangement joins TRBV5-1 to TRBJ2-3; TRBD2 aligns across 15 bases. This CDR3 comprises 16 residues. Germline CDR1 and CDR2: SGHRS and YFSETQ. The V gene end was trimmed by 4 bases and the J gene end by 6 bases; junction bases not matched to a gene: 6. This chain's CDR3 is CASSGGLAGGGDTQYF. CDR3 DNA sequence: TGCGCCAGCAGCGGGGGACTAGCGGGAGGTGGGGATACGCAGTATTTT.

The J gene is TRBJ2-7, the V gene TRBV18; D may be TRBD1 (5 bases). In germline, CDR1 is KGHSH, CDR2 LQKENI. Trimming pared 5 bases from V and 7 bases from J, leaving 15 bases between. This CDR3 is 13 amino acids long. This CDR3 is CASSTKGLVEQYF. The CDR3 DNA sequence: TGTGCCAGCTCAACTAAGGGGCTTGTGGAGCAGTACTTC. Drawing the rest from reference TRBV18 and TRBJ2-7, the complete variable domain is NAGVMQNPRHLVRRRGQEARLRCSPMKGHSHVYWYRQLPEEGLKFMVYLQKENIIDESGMPKERFSAEFPKEGPSILRIQQVVRGDSAAYFCASSTKGLVEQYFGPGTRLTVT.

The V gene is TRBV19, the J gene TRBJ1-5, with D possibly being TRBD1 (6 bases). Deletions cut 4 bases from V and 2 bases from J, with 9 bases between. Germline CDR1 reads LNHDA; CDR2 reads SQIVND (reference sequence). This CDR3 contains 14 residues. CDR3 nucleotide sequence: TGTGCCAGTAGTAAACCAGGGGGCAATCAGCCCCAGCATTTT. This encodes CASSKPGGNQPQHF.